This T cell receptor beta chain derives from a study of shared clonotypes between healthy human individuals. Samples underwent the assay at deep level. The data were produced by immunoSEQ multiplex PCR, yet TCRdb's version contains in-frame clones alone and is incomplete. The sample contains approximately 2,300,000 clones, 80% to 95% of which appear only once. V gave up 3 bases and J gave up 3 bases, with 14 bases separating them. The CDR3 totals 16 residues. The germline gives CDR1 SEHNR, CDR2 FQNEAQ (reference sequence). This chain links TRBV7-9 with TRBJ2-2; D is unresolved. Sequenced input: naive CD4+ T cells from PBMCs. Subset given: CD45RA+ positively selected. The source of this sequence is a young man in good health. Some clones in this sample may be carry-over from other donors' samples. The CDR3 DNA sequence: TGTGCCAGCAGCTTGGCCCCGGTCGGATACACCGGGGAGCTGTTTTTT. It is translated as CASSLAPVGYTGELFF.